This TCR beta chain derives from a study of CD8 T cells in ankylosing spondylitis. Study outcomes and limitations: What seemed typical of ankylosing spondylitis blood was a TCR beta motif built from 7 or 8 highly homologous variants. Disease-linked clones proved CD8+ and comparatively uncommon in peripheral blood.

This clonotype was found a few times. No antigen is known for it. TCRdb reanalysed the 5' RACE reads using MiXCR and keeps one entry per CDR3 protein. The table shows around 340,000 distinct CDR3 sequences, with roughly 14% occurring only once. The CDR3 consists of 15 residues. Trimming removed 6 bases at V and 7 bases at J, with 19 bases between. The germline gives CDR1 LNHDA, CDR2 SQIVND (reference sequence). This TCR came from a male donor with ankylosing spondylitis or in good health (not recorded which). The rearrangement joins TRBV19 to TRBJ1-5, with D possibly TRBD1 on 5 matching bases. What was sequenced was blood, either unsorted or a sorted T cell fraction (not recorded which). The CDR3 protein is CASSLQGTPRQPQHF. The CDR3 bases are TGTGCCAGTAGCTTGCAGGGCACCCCGAGGCAGCCCCAGCATTTT.